Sequencing of this TCR beta chain was carried out in a study of blood T cell repertoires in COVID-19. Original processing methods: From reference gene primer amplification, estimates of nucleated cell counts were derived. Produced via immunoSEQ multiplex PCR; TCRdb's table is partial and in-frame only. The V and J calls and clone size were taken over from that table, and D and trimming were inferred from the DNA. The data contain tens of thousands of clones, 75% to 90% of them seen just once; the ten biggest clones take up approximately 5.5%. Germline V gene lookup returns CDR1 LGHDT and CDR2 YNNKEL (reference sequence). Between the trimmed V and J ends, which lost 1 base and 4 bases, there was a span of 14 bases. The length of the CDR3 is 15 residues.

The genes are TRBV3-1 (or the pseudogene TRBV3-2) and TRBJ2-7, with TRBD1 as a possible D gene (7 bases). This receptor was identified in a man at least 80 years old with acute or convalescent COVID-19. Source material: peripheral blood. CDR3 sequence reads: CASSQVFSGGYEQYF. The DNA of the CDR3 is TGTGCCAGCAGCCAAGTATTTTCAGGGGGGTACGAGCAGTACTTC.